The 5 T cell receptor beta chains listed next were all sequenced from one sample in a study of human T cells and chemical hapten exposure. TCRdb itself ran the RACE reads through MiXCR, one entry per CDR3 protein. The profile shows more than 95,000 distinct CDR3 sequences, roughly 12% of them singletons. Time point here: patch test 1, 2 weeks after DPC sensitization. Documented treatment: therapeutic diphenylcyclopropenone sensitization with weekly scalp DPC. Sequencing used whole blood, obtained in connection with sensitization to the hapten diphenylcyclopropenone (DPC). The receptors come from a woman aged 50 to 60 with alopecia areata. Some clones in this sample may be carry-over from other donors' samples.

The V gene is TRBV28, the J gene TRBJ2-3, with D perhaps given as TRBD1 or TRBD2 (5 bases each). Trimming left V 3 bases short and J 9 bases short, with 7 bases between. CDR3 length: 11 residues. CDR1 MDHEN and CDR2 SYDVKM come from the germline V gene. In DNA, the CDR3 is TGTGCCAGCAGTTTCTGGGACACGCAGTATTTT. Translation gives CASSFWDTQYF.

This clonotype came up many times. The chain links TRBV5-4 to TRBJ2-2; D not certain. Deletions cut 4 bases from V and 1 base from J, with 11 bases between. The CDR3 sequence is 15 residues long. In germline, CDR1 is SGHNT, CDR2 YYREEE (reference sequence). Here the CDR3 reads CASSPKHMNTGELFF. CDR3 bases: TGTGCCAGCAGCCCAAAACACATGAACACCGGGGAGCTGTTTTTT.

V is TRBV19 and J is TRBJ2-3, with TRBD2 identical over 11 bases. This CDR3 contains 16 residues. Looked up from germline, CDR1 is LNHDA and CDR2 is SQIVND (reference sequence). Germline trimming cut 4 bases from V and 2 bases from J; bases unmatched to any gene: 5. The CDR3 loop reads CASSNRLAGSTDTQYF. CDR3 coding DNA: TGTGCCAGTAGTAACCGACTAGCGGGATCCACAGATACGCAGTATTTT.

This clonotype has only a few counts. The chain employs TRBV11-1 and TRBJ2-7, with D maybe TRBD1 (6 bases). CDR3 length: 17 amino acids. In germline, CDR1 is SGHAT, CDR2 FQDESV (reference sequence). With 5 bases removed from V and 0 bases from J, the gap between germline ends came to 20 bases. The CDR3 loop reads CASSPIEGTPSSYEQYF. As DNA, the CDR3 is TGTGCCAGCAGCCCCATTGAGGGGACACCTAGCTCCTACGAGCAGTACTTC.

This clonotype was detected ten times or more. The chain combines TRBV5-4 with TRBJ2-3; 13 nucleotides line up with TRBD2. This CDR3 is built from 16 residues. Germline V gene lookup returns CDR1 SGHNT and CDR2 YYREEE (reference sequence). V lost 4 bases to trimming and J lost 5 bases; unmatched junction nucleotides: 7. The CDR3 here is CASSRTSGGAKDTQYF. CDR3 DNA sequence: TGTGCCAGCAGCCGTACTAGCGGGGGGGCGAAAGATACGCAGTATTTT. Using reference TRBV5-4 and TRBJ2-3 for the parts outside the CDR3, the full variable domain is ETGVTQSPTHLIKTRGQQVTLRCSSQSGHNTVSWYQQALGQGPQFIFQYYREEENGRGNFPPRFSGLQFPNYSSELNVNALELDDSALYLCASSRTSGGAKDTQYFGPGTRLTVL.